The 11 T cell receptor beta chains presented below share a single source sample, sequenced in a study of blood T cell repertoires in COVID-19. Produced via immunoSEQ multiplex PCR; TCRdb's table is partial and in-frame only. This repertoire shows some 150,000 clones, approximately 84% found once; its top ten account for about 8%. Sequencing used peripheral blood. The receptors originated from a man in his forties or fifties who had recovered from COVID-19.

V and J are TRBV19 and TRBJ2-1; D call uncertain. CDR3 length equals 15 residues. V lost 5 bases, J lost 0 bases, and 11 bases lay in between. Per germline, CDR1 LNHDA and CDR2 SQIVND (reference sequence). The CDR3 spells CASSQAAGSYNEQFF. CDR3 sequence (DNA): TGTGCCAGTAGTCAGGCAGCCGGCTCCTACAATGAGCAGTTCTTC.

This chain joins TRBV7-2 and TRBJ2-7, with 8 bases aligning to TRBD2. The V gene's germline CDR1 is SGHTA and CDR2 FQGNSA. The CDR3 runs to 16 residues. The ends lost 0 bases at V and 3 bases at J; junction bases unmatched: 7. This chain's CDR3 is CASSLASASGLYEQYF. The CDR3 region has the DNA TGTGCCAGCAGCTTAGCGTCGGCTAGCGGGCTCTACGAGCAGTACTTC.

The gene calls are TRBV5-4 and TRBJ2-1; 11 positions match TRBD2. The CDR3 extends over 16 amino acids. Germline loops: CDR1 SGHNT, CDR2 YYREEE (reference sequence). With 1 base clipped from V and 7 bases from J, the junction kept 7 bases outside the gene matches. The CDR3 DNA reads TGTGCCAGCAGCTTGTTAGCGGGGGGGCTAGGGAATGAGCAGTTCTTC. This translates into CASSLLAGGLGNEQFF.

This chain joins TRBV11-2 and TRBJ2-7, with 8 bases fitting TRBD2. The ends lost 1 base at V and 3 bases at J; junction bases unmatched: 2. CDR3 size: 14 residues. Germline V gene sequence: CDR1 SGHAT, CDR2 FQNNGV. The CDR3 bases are TGTGCCAGCAGCTTAGCGGGACTAGACTACGAGCAGTACTTC. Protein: CASSLAGLDYEQYF.

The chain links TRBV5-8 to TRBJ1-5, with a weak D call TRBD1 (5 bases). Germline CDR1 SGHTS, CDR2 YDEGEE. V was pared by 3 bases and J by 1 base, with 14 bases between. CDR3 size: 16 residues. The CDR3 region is CASSSDNYRSNQPQHF. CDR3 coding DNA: TGTGCCAGCAGCTCGGACAACTACAGGAGCAATCAGCCCCAGCATTTT.

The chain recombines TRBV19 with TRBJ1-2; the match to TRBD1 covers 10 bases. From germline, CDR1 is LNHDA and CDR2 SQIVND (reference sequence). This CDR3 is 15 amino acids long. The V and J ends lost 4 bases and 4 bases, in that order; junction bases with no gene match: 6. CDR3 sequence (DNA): TGTGCCAGTAGTACCGACAGGGGGCGCACCTATGGCTACACCTTC. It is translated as CASSTDRGRTYGYTF. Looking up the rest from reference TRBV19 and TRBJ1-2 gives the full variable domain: DGGITQSPKYLFRKEGQNVTLSCEQNLNHDAMYWYRQDPGQGLRLIYYSQIVNDFQKGDIAEGYSVSREKKESFPLTVTSAQKNPTAFYLCASSTDRGRTYGYTFGSGTRLTVV.

CDR3 region: CASSFGKLSLTPSYNEQFF. The CDR3 DNA reads TGTGCCAGCAGTTTCGGGAAGCTTAGTCTAACCCCTTCCTACAATGAGCAGTTCTTC. The chain has TRBV28 and TRBJ2-1; the D gene is possibly TRBD2 (5 bases). Germline-derived CDR1 and CDR2 are MDHEN and SYDVKM. The germline V and J ends were trimmed by 3 bases and 1 base, with 22 bases remaining between them. There are 19 residues in the CDR3.

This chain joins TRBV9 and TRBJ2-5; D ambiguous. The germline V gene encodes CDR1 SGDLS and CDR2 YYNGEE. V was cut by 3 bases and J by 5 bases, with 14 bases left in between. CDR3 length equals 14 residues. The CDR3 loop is CASSASPPRETQYF. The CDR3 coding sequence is TGTGCCAGCAGCGCGAGCCCCCCCCGGGAGACCCAGTACTTC.

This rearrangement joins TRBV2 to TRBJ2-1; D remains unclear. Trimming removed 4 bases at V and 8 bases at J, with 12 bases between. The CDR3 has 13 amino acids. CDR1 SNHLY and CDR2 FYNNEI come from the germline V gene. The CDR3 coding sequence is TGTGCCAGCAGTGTGAGCCTGGCGGATGAGCAGTTCTTC. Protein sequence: CASSVSLADEQFF.

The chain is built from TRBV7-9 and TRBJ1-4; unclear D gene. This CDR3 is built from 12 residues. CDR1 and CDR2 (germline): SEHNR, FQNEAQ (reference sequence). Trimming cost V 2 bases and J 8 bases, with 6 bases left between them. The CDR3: CASSLIGEKLFF. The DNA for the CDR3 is TGTGCCAGCAGCTTAATCGGGGAAAAACTGTTTTTT.

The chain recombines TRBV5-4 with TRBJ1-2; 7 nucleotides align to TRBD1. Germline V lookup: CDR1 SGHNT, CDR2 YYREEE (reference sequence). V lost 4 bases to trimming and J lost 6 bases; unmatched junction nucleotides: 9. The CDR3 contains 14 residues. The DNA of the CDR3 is TGTGCCAGCAGCCGGGGCGGGACAGATAATGGCTACACCTTC. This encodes CASSRGGTDNGYTF.